This TCR beta chain appears in the sequencing data of a study of CD8 T cells in Susac syndrome (dated by TCRdb to between 2019 and 2020). For the study in its entirety: Among the Susac syndrome patients who were sequenced, clinically active disease was present in over 5 and clinical remission was observed in roughly 8. At the time of blood withdrawal, Susac syndrome patients were either therapy-naive, taking corticosteroids (with some also receiving IVIg), or on IVIg alone. The study used repertoire sequencing to test whether antigen drove CD8+ T cell activation and differentiation in Susac syndrome.

Peripheral blood CD8+ and CD4+ T cells from healthy donors, Susac syndrome patients and multiple sclerosis patients were profiled by high-throughput TCR beta sequencing. The Susac syndrome patients fulfilled recently defined diagnostic criteria for definite or probable disease. Bulk CD8+ and CD4+ T cells were purified by magnetic negative isolation, whereas CD8+ TEMRA cells were enriched by FACS. Blood was drawn into EDTA tubes, processed within 24 hours, and PBMCs were isolated by density gradient centrifugation. PBMCs intended for TCR sequencing were frozen in liquid nitrogen and were later thawed in a 37 degrees C water bath. The sorted or isolated CD4+, CD8+ and CD8+ TEMRA cells reached a purity of at least 90%. The trim is 7 bases for V and 0 bases for J, with a gap of 12 bases between the germline ends. The CDR3, from cysteine to phenylalanine, totals 14 residues. Only the CDR3 DNA is retained, 42 bases long and in frame from the first base.

In the case of this clonotype: The antigen it recognizes is unknown. No much larger clone exists at a distance of one base, and base qualities are not known.

RNA was extracted using the RNeasy kit, and roughly 0.45 to 1 microgram was reverse transcribed with random hexamers. TCR beta CDR3 regions were amplified with the immunoSEQ multiplex PCR assay covering 54 Vbeta and 13 Jbeta segments. Bias from PCR amplification was corrected by using a synthetic template baseline for primer optimization and for computational correction. Processing in the source paper ran as follows. Reads were annotated to V, D and J genes according to IMGT and were analyzed with immunoSEQ Analyzer, with only productive sequences retained. Clonality was calculated as one minus the Shannon entropy normalized by log2 of the number of productive unique sequences. For each patient and control, public and private clones were evaluated within the 100 most prevalent clones. Clones were defined as Susac-specific if absent from the healthy and MS cohorts, from 1052 published viral clones and from other ImmuneACCESS disease sequences. In-frame beta chains were kept once TCRdb had trimmed the public reads at Q25 with fastp and called clones with MiXCR. Each record represents a unique CDR3 protein, reported with the most common genes and DNA among its rows. It is TCRdb's table, rather than the study itself, that gives the V and J calls and clone size. Within this sample are about 240,000 distinct CDR3 sequences, with 90% to 97% of them counted one time only. The ten largest clones add up to 0.08% to 0.11% of the sample.

Study-wide conclusions, independent of this receptor: No clonal expansion was detected in the CD4+ T cell repertoire of Susac syndrome patients. The number of individuals in the TCR sequencing and HLA analysis was recognized as being relatively small.

Sample: CD4+ T cells from PBMCs. This receptor was identified in a human donor with Susac syndrome. The chain couples TRBV12-3 or TRBV12-4 to TRBJ1-1, with the D gene call left open. The sequenced DNA: TGTGCCAGCAAACCCATGGCCCTGAACACTGAAGCTTTCTTT. This codes for CASKPMALNTEAFF.